The 10 T cell receptor beta chains in this list originate from one sample, sequenced in a study of T cells in Graves' hyperthyroidism and ophthalmopathy. Template material for amplifying TCR beta CDR3 regions consisted of RNA transcripts. When the TCR CDR3 underwent first-round RT-PCR, the HTBI primer set was used. TCRdb recomputed calls from the multiplex PCR reads with MiXCR, one row per CDR3 protein. The table has about half a million distinct CDR3 sequences, roughly 25% seen once. What was sequenced was blood. These receptors were obtained from a woman in her 30s with Graves' ophthalmopathy.

This clonotype was counted ten times or more. The chain couples TRBV11-2 to TRBJ2-5; TRBD2 might be the D (7 bases). The germline V and J ends were trimmed by 7 bases and 5 bases, with 17 bases remaining between them. CDR3 length: 14 amino acids. CDR1 and CDR2 (germline): SGHAT, FQNNGV. The CDR3 DNA is TGTGCCAGCACGGGGAGGGGGGGGTTGGAGACCCAGTACTTC. It codes for CASTGRGGLETQYF.

Only a few counts were recorded for this clonotype. The V call is TRBV6-1, the J call TRBJ1-5; tentatively, D is TRBD1 (5 bases). Trimming pared 6 bases from V and 4 bases from J, leaving 16 bases between. Germline CDR1 reads MNHNS; CDR2 reads SASEGT. The CDR3 is 15 residues long. As DNA, the CDR3 is TGTGCCAGCAGGGCGGACGGGGCGGGTAATCAGCCCCAGCATTTT. Translation: CASRADGAGNQPQHF.

This clonotype was recorded many times. V usage is TRBV4-2 and J usage is TRBJ1-1, with 9 nucleotides matching TRBD1. Germline V gene data show CDR1 as LGHNA and CDR2 as YNFKEQ. This CDR3 spans 14 amino acids. The V segment lost 0 bases and the J segment 5 bases; nucleotides outside the gene matches: 1. This CDR3 reads CASSQEGQGTEAFF. The CDR3, as DNA: TGTGCCAGCAGCCAAGAAGGACAGGGGACTGAAGCTTTCTTT.

At least ten counts were recorded for this clonotype. This rearrangement joins TRBV11-2 to TRBJ2-7; possible D gene TRBD1, 5 bases. The germline CDR1 and CDR2 sequences are SGHAT and FQNNGV. The CDR3 has 11 residues. Between the trimmed V and J ends, which lost 9 bases and 2 bases, there was a span of 8 bases. CDR3 protein: CASGHTYEQYF. The DNA of the CDR3 is TGTGCCAGTGGACATACCTACGAGCAGTACTTC.

This clonotype was picked up many times. The rearrangement uses TRBV7-2 and TRBJ2-5; TRBD1 matches 8 bases. V trimming: 5 bases; J trimming: 1 base; junction bases outside the gene matches: 9. Looked up from germline, CDR1 is SGHTA and CDR2 is FQGNSA. This CDR3 region has 16 residues. The CDR3 DNA reads TGTGCCAGCAGCAGGTGGGGACAGGAGGCCCAAGAGACCCAGTACTTC. Translated: CASSRWGQEAQETQYF.

The chain employs TRBV12-3 or TRBV12-4 and TRBJ2-7; 9 bases map to TRBD1. Trimming cost V 6 bases and J 6 bases; bases outside gene matches: 6. The CDR3 has 13 amino acids. The CDR3 region is CASRRTGVIEQYF. In DNA, the CDR3 is TGTGCCAGCAGGAGGACAGGGGTTATCGAGCAGTACTTC.

This clonotype showed up many times. In nucleotides, the CDR3 is TGTGCCAGCAGTGATTTCGGGACAGGGGCCTATGGCTACACCTTC. Translated: CASSDFGTGAYGYTF. The rearrangement uses TRBV6-1 and TRBJ1-2; TRBD1 agrees at 10 bases. The CDR3 loop spans 15 amino acids. V shed 3 bases, J shed 4 bases, and the junction held 5 bases outside the gene matches. Looked up from germline, CDR1 is MNHNS and CDR2 is SASEGT.

The rearrangement joins TRBV12-3 or TRBV12-4 to TRBJ1-1; D gene uncertain. The CDR3 runs to 13 residues. Deletions cut 2 bases from V and 2 bases from J, with 6 bases between. The CDR3 DNA reads TGTGCCAGCAGTTTATACCAAAACACTGAAGCTTTCTTT. Amino acid sequence: CASSLYQNTEAFF.

This clonotype was found many times. The rearrangement uses TRBV3-1 and TRBJ2-7; the D call may be TRBD1 or TRBD2 (6 bases each). The CDR3 sequence is 14 residues long. The V gene lost 3 bases and the J gene lost 5 bases, with 14 bases spanning the gap. Germline lookup yields CDR1 LGHDT and CDR2 YNNKEL (reference sequence). The CDR3 sequence is CASSHSGGGHEQYF. Here the CDR3 DNA reads TGTGCCAGCAGCCATAGCGGAGGGGGGCACGAGCAGTACTTC.

This clonotype has at least ten counts. The chain is built from TRBV29-1 and TRBJ2-5; D is possibly TRBD1 (6 bases). Between the trimmed V and J ends, which lost 7 bases and 5 bases, there was a span of 14 bases. Looked up from germline, CDR1 is SQVTM and CDR2 is ANQGSEA. CDR3 size: 12 residues. CDR3 in DNA: TGCAGCGCTACAGGGTCTCGGGAGACCCAGTACTTC. Amino acid sequence: CSATGSRETQYF.